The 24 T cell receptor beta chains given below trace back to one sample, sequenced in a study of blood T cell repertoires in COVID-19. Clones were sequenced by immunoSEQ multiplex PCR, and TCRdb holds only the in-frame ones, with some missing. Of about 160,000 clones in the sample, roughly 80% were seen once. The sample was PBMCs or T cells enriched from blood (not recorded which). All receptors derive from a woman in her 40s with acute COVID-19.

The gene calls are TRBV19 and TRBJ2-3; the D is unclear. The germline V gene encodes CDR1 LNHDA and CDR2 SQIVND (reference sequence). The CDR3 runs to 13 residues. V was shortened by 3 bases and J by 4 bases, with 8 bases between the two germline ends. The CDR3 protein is CASSIWPADTQYF. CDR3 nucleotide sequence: TGTGCCAGTAGTATTTGGCCAGCAGATACGCAGTATTTT.

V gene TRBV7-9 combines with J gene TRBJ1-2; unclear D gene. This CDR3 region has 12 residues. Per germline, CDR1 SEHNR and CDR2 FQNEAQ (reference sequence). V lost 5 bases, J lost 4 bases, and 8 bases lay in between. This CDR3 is CASSQAGYGYTF. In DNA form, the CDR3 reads TGTGCCAGCAGCCAGGCGGGCTATGGCTACACCTTC.

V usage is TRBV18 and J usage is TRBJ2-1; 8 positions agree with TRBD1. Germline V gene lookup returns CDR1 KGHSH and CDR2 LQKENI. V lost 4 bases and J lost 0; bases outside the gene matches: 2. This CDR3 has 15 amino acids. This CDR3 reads CASSLGQGSYNEQFF. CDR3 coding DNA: TGTGCCAGCTCACTCGGACAGGGCTCCTACAATGAGCAGTTCTTC.

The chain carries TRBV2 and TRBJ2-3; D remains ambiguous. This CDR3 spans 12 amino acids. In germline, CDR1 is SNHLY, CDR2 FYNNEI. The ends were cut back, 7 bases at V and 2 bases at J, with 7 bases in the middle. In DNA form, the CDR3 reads TGTGCCAGCACCGTACTCACAGATACGCAGTATTTT. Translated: CASTVLTDTQYF.

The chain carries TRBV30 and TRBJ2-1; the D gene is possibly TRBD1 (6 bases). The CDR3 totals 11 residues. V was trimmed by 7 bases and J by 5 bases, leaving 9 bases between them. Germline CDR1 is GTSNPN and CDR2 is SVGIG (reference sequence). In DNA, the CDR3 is TGTGCCTTCAGGGGACACAATGAGCAGTTCTTC. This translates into CAFRGHNEQFF.

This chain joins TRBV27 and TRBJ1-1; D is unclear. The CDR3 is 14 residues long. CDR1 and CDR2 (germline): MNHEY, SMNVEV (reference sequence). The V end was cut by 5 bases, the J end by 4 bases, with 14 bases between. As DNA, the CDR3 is TGTGCCAGCAGTAGTTACCTGGGGAGCACTGAAGCTTTCTTT. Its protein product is CASSSYLGSTEAFF.

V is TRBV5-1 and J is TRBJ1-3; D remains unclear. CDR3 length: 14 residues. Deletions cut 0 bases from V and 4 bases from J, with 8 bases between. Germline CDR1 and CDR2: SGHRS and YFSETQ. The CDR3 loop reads CASSLGREGNTIYF. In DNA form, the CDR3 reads TGCGCCAGCAGCTTGGGACGGGAAGGAAACACCATATATTTT.

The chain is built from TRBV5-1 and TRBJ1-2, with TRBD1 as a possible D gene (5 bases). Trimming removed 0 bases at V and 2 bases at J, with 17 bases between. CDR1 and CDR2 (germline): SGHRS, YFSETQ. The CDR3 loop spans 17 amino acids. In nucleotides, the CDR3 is TGCGCCAGCAGCTTGGGAATAGTAACAGGAGGGAACTATGGCTACACCTTC. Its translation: CASSLGIVTGGNYGYTF.

In nucleotides, the CDR3 is TGTGCCACCAGCAGAGCCTTAGGACTAGGGGGTGAGACCCAGTACTTC. It yields the protein CATSRALGLGGETQYF. The chain recombines TRBV15 with TRBJ2-5, with D possibly being TRBD2 (7 bases). Trimming took 1 base from V and 5 from J, leaving 17 bases between them. Germline V gene lookup returns CDR1 LNHNV and CDR2 YYDKDF (reference sequence). CDR3 length equals 16 residues.

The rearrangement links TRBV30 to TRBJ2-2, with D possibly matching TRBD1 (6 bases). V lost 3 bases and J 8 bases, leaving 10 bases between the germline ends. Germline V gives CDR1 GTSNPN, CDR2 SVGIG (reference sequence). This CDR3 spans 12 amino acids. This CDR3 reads CAWSRGKGELFF. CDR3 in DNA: TGTGCCTGGAGCAGGGGAAAGGGGGAGCTGTTTTTT.

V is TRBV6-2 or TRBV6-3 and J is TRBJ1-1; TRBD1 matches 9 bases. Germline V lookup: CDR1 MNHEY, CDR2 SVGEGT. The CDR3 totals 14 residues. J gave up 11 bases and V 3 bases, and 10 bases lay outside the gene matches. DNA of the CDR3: TGTGCCAGCAGTTATACGGGACAGGGTACGTCGGCTTTCTTT. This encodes CASSYTGQGTSAFF.

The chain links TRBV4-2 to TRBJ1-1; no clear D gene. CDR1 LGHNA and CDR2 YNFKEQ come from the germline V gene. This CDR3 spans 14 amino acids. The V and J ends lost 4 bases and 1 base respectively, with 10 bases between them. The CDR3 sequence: CASSLRRGNTEAFF. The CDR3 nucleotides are TGTGCCAGCAGCCTTCGGCGGGGGAACACTGAAGCTTTCTTT.

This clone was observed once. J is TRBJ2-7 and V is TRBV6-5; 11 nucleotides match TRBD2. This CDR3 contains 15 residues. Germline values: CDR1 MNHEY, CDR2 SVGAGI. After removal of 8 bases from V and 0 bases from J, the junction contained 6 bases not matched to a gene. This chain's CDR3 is CASDYGTSGSYEQYV. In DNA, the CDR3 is TGTGCCAGCGATTACGGGACTAGCGGCTCCTACGAGCAGTACGTC.

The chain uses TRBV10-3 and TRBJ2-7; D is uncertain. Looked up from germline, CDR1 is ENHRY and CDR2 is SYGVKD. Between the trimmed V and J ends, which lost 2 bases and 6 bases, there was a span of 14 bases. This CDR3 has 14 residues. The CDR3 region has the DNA TGTGCCATCAGTGAGGAGCTAGTCGCCGCCGAGCAGTACTTC. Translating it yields CAISEELVAAEQYF.

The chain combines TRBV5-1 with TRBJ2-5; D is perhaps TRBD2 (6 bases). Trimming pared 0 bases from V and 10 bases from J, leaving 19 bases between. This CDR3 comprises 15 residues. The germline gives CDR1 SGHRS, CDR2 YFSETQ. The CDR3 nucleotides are TGCGCCAGCAGCTTGGTAGGGCCACCGACGGGGGACCAGTACTTC. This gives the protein CASSLVGPPTGDQYF.

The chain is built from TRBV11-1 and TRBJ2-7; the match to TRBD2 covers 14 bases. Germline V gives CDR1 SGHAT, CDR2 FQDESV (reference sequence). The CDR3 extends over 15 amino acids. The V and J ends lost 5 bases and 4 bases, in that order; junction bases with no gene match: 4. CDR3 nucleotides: TGTGCCAGCAGCCTGGGACTAGCGGGAGCTTACGAGCAGTACGTC. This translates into CASSLGLAGAYEQYV.

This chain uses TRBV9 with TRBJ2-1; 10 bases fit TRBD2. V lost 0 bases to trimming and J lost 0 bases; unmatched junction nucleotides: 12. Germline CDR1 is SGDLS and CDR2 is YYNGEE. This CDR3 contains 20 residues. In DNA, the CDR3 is TGTGCCAGCAGCGTAGGTTTTGCAGGGGTAGCGGGAGGCTCCTACAATGAGCAGTTCTTC. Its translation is CASSVGFAGVAGGSYNEQFF.

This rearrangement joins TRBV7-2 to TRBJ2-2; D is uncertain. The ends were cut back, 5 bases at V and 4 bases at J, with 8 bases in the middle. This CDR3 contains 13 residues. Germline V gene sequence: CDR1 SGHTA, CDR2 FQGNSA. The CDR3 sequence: CASSQISTGELFF. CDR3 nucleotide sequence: TGTGCCAGCAGCCAGATTTCCACCGGGGAGCTGTTTTTT.

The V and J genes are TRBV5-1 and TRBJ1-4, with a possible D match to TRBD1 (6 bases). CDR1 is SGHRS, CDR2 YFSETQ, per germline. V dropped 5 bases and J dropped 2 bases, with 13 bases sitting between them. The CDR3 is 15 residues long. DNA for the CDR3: TGCGCCAGCAGTACGCAGCAGGGGACTAATGAAAAACTGTTTTTT. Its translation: CASSTQQGTNEKLFF.

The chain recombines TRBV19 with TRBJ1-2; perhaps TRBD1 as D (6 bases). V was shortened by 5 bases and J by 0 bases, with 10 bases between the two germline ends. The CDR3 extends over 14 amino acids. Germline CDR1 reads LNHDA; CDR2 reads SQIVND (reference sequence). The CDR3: CASSLRTANYGYTF. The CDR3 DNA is TGTGCCAGTAGTCTGAGGACAGCTAACTATGGCTACACCTTC.

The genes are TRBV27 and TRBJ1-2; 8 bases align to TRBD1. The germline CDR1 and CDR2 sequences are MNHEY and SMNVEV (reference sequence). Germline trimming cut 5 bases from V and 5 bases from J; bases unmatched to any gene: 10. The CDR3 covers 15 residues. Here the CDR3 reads CASSPGGGRWYGYTF. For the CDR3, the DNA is TGTGCCAGCAGTCCAGGGGGCGGCCGCTGGTATGGCTACACCTTC.

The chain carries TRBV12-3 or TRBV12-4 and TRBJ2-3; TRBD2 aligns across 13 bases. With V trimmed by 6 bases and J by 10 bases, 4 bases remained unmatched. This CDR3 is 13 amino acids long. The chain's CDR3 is CASRGTSGIAQYF. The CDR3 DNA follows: TGTGCCAGCAGGGGGACTAGCGGGATCGCGCAGTATTTT.

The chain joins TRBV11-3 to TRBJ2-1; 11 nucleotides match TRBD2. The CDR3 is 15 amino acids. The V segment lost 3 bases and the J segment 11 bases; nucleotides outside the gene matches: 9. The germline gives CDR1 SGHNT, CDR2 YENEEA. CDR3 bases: TGTGCCAGCAGCTTCACTAGCGGGAGTGGGGGGCAGCAGTTCTTC. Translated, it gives CASSFTSGSGGQQFF.

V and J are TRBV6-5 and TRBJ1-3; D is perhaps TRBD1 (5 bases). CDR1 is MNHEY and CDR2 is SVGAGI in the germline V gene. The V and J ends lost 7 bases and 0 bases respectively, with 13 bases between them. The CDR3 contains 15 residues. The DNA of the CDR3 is TGTGCCAGCAAACGAACAGGTTTCTCTGGAAACACCATATATTTT. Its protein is CASKRTGFSGNTIYF.